A selection of T cell receptor beta chains follows, all from one sample in a study of blood T cell repertoires in COVID-19. Repertoires were generated with immunoSEQ multiplex PCR, while TCRdb's copy carries only in-frame clones and drops some. The repertoire has roughly 250,000 clones, about 88% of them found once; the top ten carry about 2.1%. The sequenced sample consisted of peripheral blood. Receptors originate from a middle-aged woman who had recovered from COVID-19. The CDR3 runs from the conserved cysteine through the conserved F or W. D genes are given only for firm matches. Size values are once, few and many counts, or a class for expanded clones, and some rows have none.

d_call: TRBD1; j_call: TRBJ1-3; clone_size: NA; cdr3_length: 15; v_call: TRBV7-9; cdr3_aa: CASSSQTGAGNTIYF; cdr3_nt: TGTGCCAGCAGCTCCCAGACAGGGGCTGGAAACACCATATATTTT
d_call: NA; j_call: TRBJ1-2; clone_size: NA; cdr3_length: 14; v_call: TRBV18; cdr3_aa: CASSPSVAAYGYTF; cdr3_nt: TGTGCCAGCTCACCGTCCGTGGCTGCTTATGGCTACACCTTC
d_call: TRBD1; j_call: TRBJ2-1; clone_size: few; cdr3_length: 15; v_call: TRBV4-1; cdr3_aa: CASSLSSTGNNEQFF; cdr3_nt: TGCGCCAGCAGCTTGAGTTCGACAGGGAACAATGAGCAGTTCTTC
d_call: TRBD1; j_call: TRBJ1-2; clone_size: NA; cdr3_length: 17; v_call: TRBV27; cdr3_aa: CASSQTGRGPPNYGYTF; cdr3_nt: TGTGCCAGCAGTCAAACCGGCAGGGGGCCTCCTAACTATGGCTACACCTTC
d_call: NA; j_call: TRBJ1-1; clone_size: NA; cdr3_length: 14; v_call: TRBV18; cdr3_aa: CASSRDKFYTEAFF; cdr3_nt: TGTGCCAGCTCACGGGACAAATTCTACACTGAAGCTTTCTTT
d_call: NA; j_call: TRBJ2-7; clone_size: NA; cdr3_length: 15; v_call: TRBV6-2/TRBV6-3; cdr3_aa: CASSYGLGAIYEQYF; cdr3_nt: TGTGCCAGCAGTTACGGGTTGGGAGCAATTTACGAGCAGTACTTC
d_call: TRBD1; j_call: TRBJ2-2; clone_size: once; cdr3_length: 15; v_call: TRBV6-5; cdr3_aa: CASSQGQINTGELFF; cdr3_nt: TGTGCCAGCAGCCAGGGACAGATAAACACCGGGGAGCTGTTTTTT
d_call: NA; j_call: TRBJ1-3; clone_size: NA; cdr3_length: 15; v_call: TRBV9; cdr3_aa: CASSVGADGGNTIYF; cdr3_nt: TGTGCCAGCAGCGTAGGGGCAGATGGAGGAAACACCATATATTTT
d_call: NA; j_call: TRBJ1-5; clone_size: NA; cdr3_length: 16; v_call: TRBV30; cdr3_aa: CAWSNPREFSNQPQHF; cdr3_nt: TGTGCCTGGAGTAATCCCAGGGAATTCAGCAATCAGCCCCAGCATTTT
d_call: TRBD1; j_call: TRBJ1-2; clone_size: NA; cdr3_length: 15; v_call: TRBV30; cdr3_aa: CAWSAPGQASYGYTF; cdr3_nt: TGTGCCTGGAGTGCACCGGGACAGGCCTCCTATGGCTACACCTTC
d_call: NA; j_call: TRBJ2-2; clone_size: NA; cdr3_length: 13; v_call: TRBV12-3/TRBV12-4; cdr3_aa: CASSLPGTGELFF; cdr3_nt: TGTGCCAGCAGTTTACCAGGGACCGGGGAGCTGTTTTTT
d_call: TRBD2; j_call: TRBJ2-3; clone_size: NA; cdr3_length: 18; v_call: TRBV14; cdr3_aa: CASSQGRTSGRDSDTQYF; cdr3_nt: TGTGCCAGCAGCCAAGGGCGGACTAGCGGGAGGGATTCAGATACGCAGTATTTT
d_call: NA; j_call: TRBJ2-7; clone_size: NA; cdr3_length: 14; v_call: TRBV21-1; cdr3_aa: CASSKRDRAYEQYF; cdr3_nt: TGTGCCAGCAGCAAGAGGGACAGAGCCTACGAGCAGTACTTC
d_call: NA; j_call: TRBJ2-2; clone_size: NA; cdr3_length: 14; v_call: TRBV24-1; cdr3_aa: CATSAQGFGGELFF; cdr3_nt: TGTGCCACCAGTGCCCAGGGGTTTGGCGGGGAGCTGTTTTTT
d_call: TRBD1; j_call: TRBJ1-2; clone_size: NA; cdr3_length: 15; v_call: TRBV4-2; cdr3_aa: CASSQTGGDLYGYTF; cdr3_nt: TGTGCCAGCAGCCAAACAGGGGGAGACCTTTATGGCTACACCTTC
d_call: TRBD2; j_call: TRBJ2-4; clone_size: few; cdr3_length: 16; v_call: TRBV4-2; cdr3_aa: CASSQDALGGGNIQYF; cdr3_nt: TGTGCCAGCAGCCAAGACGCCCTTGGCGGGGGAAACATTCAGTACTTC
d_call: NA; j_call: TRBJ1-2; clone_size: NA; cdr3_length: 16; v_call: TRBV6-5; cdr3_aa: CASSSREHNLNYGYTF; cdr3_nt: TGTGCCAGCAGTTCCCGGGAGCACAACCTTAACTATGGCTACACCTTC
d_call: NA; j_call: TRBJ1-2; clone_size: NA; cdr3_length: 15; v_call: TRBV20-1; cdr3_aa: CSASSPPGMAYGYTF; cdr3_nt: TGCAGTGCTAGTTCCCCCCCCGGGATGGCGTATGGCTACACCTTC
d_call: NA; j_call: TRBJ2-3; clone_size: NA; cdr3_length: 14; v_call: TRBV6-1; cdr3_aa: CASSDRGPADTQYF; cdr3_nt: TGTGCCAGCAGTGATCGAGGGCCGGCAGATACGCAGTATTTT
d_call: TRBD2; j_call: TRBJ2-3; clone_size: NA; cdr3_length: 13; v_call: TRBV5-4; cdr3_aa: CASSPGGVSTQYF; cdr3_nt: TGTGCCAGCAGCCCGGGGGGGGTTAGTACGCAGTATTTT
d_call: TRBD1; j_call: TRBJ2-7; clone_size: NA; cdr3_length: 14; v_call: TRBV30; cdr3_aa: CAWSPGQGFARLYF; cdr3_nt: TGTGCCTGGAGTCCGGGACAGGGGTTCGCGAGATTGTACTTC
d_call: NA; j_call: TRBJ1-2; clone_size: NA; cdr3_length: 13; v_call: TRBV19; cdr3_aa: CASSIDPSFGYTF; cdr3_nt: TGTGCCAGTAGTATAGATCCGAGTTTTGGCTACACCTTC
d_call: TRBD2; j_call: TRBJ2-3; clone_size: NA; cdr3_length: 14; v_call: TRBV19; cdr3_aa: CASSTSGGTDTQYF; cdr3_nt: TGTGCCAGTAGTACTAGCGGGGGCACAGATACGCAGTATTTT
d_call: NA; j_call: TRBJ2-7; clone_size: NA; cdr3_length: 14; v_call: TRBV7-2; cdr3_aa: CASSPYSGPYEQYF; cdr3_nt: TGTGCCAGCAGCCCCTACTCTGGGCCTTACGAGCAGTACTTC
d_call: NA; j_call: TRBJ2-7; clone_size: NA; cdr3_length: 11; v_call: TRBV30; cdr3_aa: CAWTAAREQYF; cdr3_nt: TGTGCCTGGACGGCGGCTCGGGAGCAGTACTTC
d_call: TRBD2; j_call: TRBJ2-7; clone_size: NA; cdr3_length: 16; v_call: TRBV4-2; cdr3_aa: CASSQVIGAGGYEQYF; cdr3_nt: TGTGCCAGCAGCCAAGTTATAGGAGCGGGGGGATACGAGCAGTACTTC
d_call: NA; j_call: TRBJ1-6; clone_size: NA; cdr3_length: 13; v_call: TRBV6-5; cdr3_aa: CASNTGDGGPLHF; cdr3_nt: TGTGCCAGCAATACGGGAGACGGGGGGCCCCTCCACTTT
d_call: NA; j_call: TRBJ1-2; clone_size: NA; cdr3_length: 15; v_call: TRBV4-2; cdr3_aa: CASSYSNTPSGGYTF; cdr3_nt: TGTGCCAGCAGCTATTCCAATACGCCCTCGGGGGGCTACACCTTC
d_call: NA; j_call: TRBJ2-7; clone_size: NA; cdr3_length: 14; v_call: TRBV7-2; cdr3_aa: CASSSDGLEGEQYF; cdr3_nt: TGTGCCAGCAGCTCGGACGGTCTGGAGGGGGAGCAGTACTTC
d_call: TRBD1; j_call: TRBJ2-7; clone_size: NA; cdr3_length: 15; v_call: TRBV27; cdr3_aa: CASSPRQGTSGEQYF; cdr3_nt: TGTGCCAGCAGTCCCCGACAGGGAACCTCGGGGGAGCAGTACTTC
d_call: TRBD1; j_call: TRBJ2-7; clone_size: NA; cdr3_length: 15; v_call: TRBV30; cdr3_aa: CAWSVGWAGGGEQYF; cdr3_nt: TGTGCCTGGAGTGTTGGTTGGGCAGGGGGTGGCGAGCAGTACTTC
d_call: TRBD1; j_call: TRBJ1-5; clone_size: NA; cdr3_length: 14; v_call: TRBV2; cdr3_aa: CASRTGATNQPQHF; cdr3_nt: TGTGCCAGCAGGACAGGGGCAACAAATCAGCCCCAGCATTTT
d_call: NA; j_call: TRBJ1-4; clone_size: NA; cdr3_length: 14; v_call: TRBV19; cdr3_aa: CASSAQGSIEKLFF; cdr3_nt: TGTGCCAGTAGTGCCCAGGGAAGCATTGAAAAACTGTTTTTT
d_call: NA; j_call: TRBJ2-7; clone_size: NA; cdr3_length: 15; v_call: TRBV18; cdr3_aa: CASSPHPQGYYEQYF; cdr3_nt: TGTGCCAGCTCACCACATCCTCAGGGGTACTACGAGCAGTACTTC
d_call: TRBD2; j_call: TRBJ2-3; clone_size: NA; cdr3_length: 13; v_call: TRBV11-3; cdr3_aa: CASRKGGRNTQYF; cdr3_nt: TGTGCCAGCAGAAAGGGAGGGAGGAATACGCAGTATTTT
d_call: NA; j_call: TRBJ2-7; clone_size: NA; cdr3_length: 14; v_call: TRBV27; cdr3_aa: CASSLGQGGYEQYF; cdr3_nt: TGTGCCAGCAGTTTAGGGCAGGGTGGATACGAGCAGTACTTC
d_call: TRBD1; j_call: TRBJ1-2; clone_size: NA; cdr3_length: 16; v_call: TRBV7-2; cdr3_aa: CASSLGQGIFDYGYTF; cdr3_nt: TGTGCCAGCAGCCTGGGACAGGGGATATTCGACTATGGCTACACCTTC
d_call: NA; j_call: TRBJ2-7; clone_size: few; cdr3_length: 17; v_call: TRBV7-2; cdr3_aa: CASTKTGGGRRSYEQYF; cdr3_nt: TGTGCCAGCACGAAAACCGGTGGGGGGAGACGCTCCTACGAGCAGTACTTC
d_call: NA; j_call: TRBJ2-4; clone_size: NA; cdr3_length: 12; v_call: TRBV30; cdr3_aa: CAWAGAKNIQYF; cdr3_nt: TGTGCCTGGGCGGGAGCCAAAAACATTCAGTACTTC
d_call: TRBD1; j_call: TRBJ1-2; clone_size: NA; cdr3_length: 16; v_call: TRBV5-1; cdr3_aa: CASSPRADRVNYGYTF; cdr3_nt: TGCGCCAGCAGCCCCCGCGCGGACAGGGTGAACTATGGCTACACCTTC
d_call: NA; j_call: TRBJ1-1; clone_size: NA; cdr3_length: 14; v_call: TRBV27; cdr3_aa: CASSSPGRGTEAFF; cdr3_nt: TGTGCCAGCAGTTCCCCGGGCCGGGGCACTGAAGCTTTCTTT
d_call: TRBD1; j_call: TRBJ1-4; clone_size: NA; cdr3_length: 15; v_call: TRBV6-5; cdr3_aa: CASSRNRGLGEKLFF; cdr3_nt: TGTGCCAGCAGTCGGAACAGGGGGCTAGGTGAAAAACTGTTTTTT
d_call: TRBD2; j_call: TRBJ2-7; clone_size: NA; cdr3_length: 13; v_call: TRBV6-5; cdr3_aa: CASGASGRHEQYF; cdr3_nt: TGTGCCAGCGGCGCTAGCGGGAGACACGAGCAGTACTTC
d_call: TRBD1; j_call: TRBJ2-1; clone_size: NA; cdr3_length: 16; v_call: TRBV18; cdr3_aa: CASSPQGVSSYNEQFF; cdr3_nt: TGTGCCAGCTCCCCTCAGGGGGTTAGCTCCTACAATGAGCAGTTCTTC
d_call: NA; j_call: TRBJ2-7; clone_size: many; cdr3_length: 14; v_call: TRBV5-4; cdr3_aa: CASSPKDSAYEQYF; cdr3_nt: TGTGCCAGCAGCCCAAAAGATAGTGCCTACGAGCAGTACTTC
d_call: TRBD1; j_call: TRBJ2-7; clone_size: NA; cdr3_length: 14; v_call: TRBV27; cdr3_aa: CASRRQGNGYEQYF; cdr3_nt: TGTGCCAGCAGACGACAGGGAAATGGCTACGAGCAGTACTTC
d_call: NA; j_call: TRBJ1-2; clone_size: NA; cdr3_length: 14; v_call: TRBV6-6; cdr3_aa: CASNPTSGVHGYTF; cdr3_nt: TGTGCCAGCAACCCTACGTCAGGGGTACATGGCTACACCTTC
d_call: TRBD2; j_call: TRBJ2-7; clone_size: many; cdr3_length: 15; v_call: TRBV6-2/TRBV6-3; cdr3_aa: CASSYSSGGAYEQYF; cdr3_nt: TGTGCCAGCAGTTACTCTAGCGGGGGGGCCTACGAGCAGTACTTC
d_call: NA; j_call: TRBJ2-3; clone_size: NA; cdr3_length: 15; v_call: TRBV7-8; cdr3_aa: CASSLEGRGTDTQYF; cdr3_nt: TGTGCCAGCAGCTTAGAAGGGAGAGGTACAGATACGCAGTATTTT